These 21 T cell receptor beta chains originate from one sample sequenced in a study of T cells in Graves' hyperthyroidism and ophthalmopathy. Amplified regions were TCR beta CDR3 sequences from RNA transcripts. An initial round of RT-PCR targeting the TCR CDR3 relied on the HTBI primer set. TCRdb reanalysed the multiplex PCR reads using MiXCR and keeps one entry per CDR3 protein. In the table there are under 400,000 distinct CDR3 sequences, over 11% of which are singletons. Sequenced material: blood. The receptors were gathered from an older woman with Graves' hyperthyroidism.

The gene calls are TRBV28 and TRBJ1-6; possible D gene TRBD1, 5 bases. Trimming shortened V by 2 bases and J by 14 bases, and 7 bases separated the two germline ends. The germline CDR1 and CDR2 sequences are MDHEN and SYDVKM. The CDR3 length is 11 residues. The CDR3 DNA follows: TGTGCCAGCAGTTTAGGGGGTTCCCTCCACTTT. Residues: CASSLGGSLHF.

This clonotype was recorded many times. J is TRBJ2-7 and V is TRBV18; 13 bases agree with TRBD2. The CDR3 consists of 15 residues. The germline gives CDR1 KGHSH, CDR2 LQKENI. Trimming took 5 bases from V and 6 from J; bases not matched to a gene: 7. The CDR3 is CASSFGLAGVGEQYF. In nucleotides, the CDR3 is TGTGCCAGCTCATTCGGACTAGCGGGAGTGGGCGAGCAGTACTTC. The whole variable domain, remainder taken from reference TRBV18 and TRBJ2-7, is NAGVMQNPRHLVRRRGQEARLRCSPMKGHSHVYWYRQLPEEGLKFMVYLQKENIIDESGMPKERFSAEFPKEGPSILRIQQVVRGDSAAYFCASSFGLAGVGEQYFGPGTRLTVT.

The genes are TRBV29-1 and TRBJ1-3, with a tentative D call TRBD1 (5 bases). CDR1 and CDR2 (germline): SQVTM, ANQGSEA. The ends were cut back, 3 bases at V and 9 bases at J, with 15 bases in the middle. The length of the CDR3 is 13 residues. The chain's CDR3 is CSVDGGGTGTIYF. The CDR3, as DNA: TGCAGCGTTGATGGGGGAGGGACGGGCACCATATATTTT.

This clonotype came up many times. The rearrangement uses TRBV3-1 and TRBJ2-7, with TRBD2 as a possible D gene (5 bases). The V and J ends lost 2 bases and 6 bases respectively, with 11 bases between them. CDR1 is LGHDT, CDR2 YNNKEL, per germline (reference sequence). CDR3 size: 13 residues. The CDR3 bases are TGTGCCAGCAGCCAACTACTAGTGCGCGAGCAGTACTTC. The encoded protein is CASSQLLVREQYF.

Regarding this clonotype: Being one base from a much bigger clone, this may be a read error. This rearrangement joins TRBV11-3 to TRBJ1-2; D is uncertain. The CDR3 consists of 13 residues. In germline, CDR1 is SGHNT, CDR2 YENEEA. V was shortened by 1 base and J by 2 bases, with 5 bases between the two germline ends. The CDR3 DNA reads TGTGCCAGCAGCTTAGGCCACAACTATGGCTACACCTTC. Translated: CASSLGHNYGYTF.

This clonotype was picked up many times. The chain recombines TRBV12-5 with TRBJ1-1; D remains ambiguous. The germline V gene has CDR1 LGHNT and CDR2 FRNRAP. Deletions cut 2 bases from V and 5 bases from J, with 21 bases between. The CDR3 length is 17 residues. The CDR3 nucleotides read TGTGCTAGTGGTTTGTTTCCAAGGACCCTTCAAGAGACTGAAGCTTTCTTT. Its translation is CASGLFPRTLQETEAFF.

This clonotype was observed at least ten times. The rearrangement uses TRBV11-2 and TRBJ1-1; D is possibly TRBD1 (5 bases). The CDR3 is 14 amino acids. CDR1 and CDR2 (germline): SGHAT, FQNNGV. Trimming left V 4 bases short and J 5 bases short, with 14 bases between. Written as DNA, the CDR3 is TGTGCCAGCAGCTACGGGCAGGGTGGAACTGAAGCTTTCTTT. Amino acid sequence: CASSYGQGGTEAFF.

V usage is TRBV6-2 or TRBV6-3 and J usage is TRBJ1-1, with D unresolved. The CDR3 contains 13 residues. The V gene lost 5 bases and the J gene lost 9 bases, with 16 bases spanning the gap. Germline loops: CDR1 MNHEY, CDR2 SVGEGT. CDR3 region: CASSTRPFRKAFF. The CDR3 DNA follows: TGTGCCAGCAGTACGAGGCCGTTCCGCAAAGCTTTCTTT.

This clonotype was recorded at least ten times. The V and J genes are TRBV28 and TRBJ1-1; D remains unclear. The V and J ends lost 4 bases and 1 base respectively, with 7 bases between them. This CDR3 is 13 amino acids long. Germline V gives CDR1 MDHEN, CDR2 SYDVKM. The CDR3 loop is CASSWDANTEAFF. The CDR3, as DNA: TGTGCCAGCAGTTGGGATGCGAACACTGAAGCTTTCTTT.

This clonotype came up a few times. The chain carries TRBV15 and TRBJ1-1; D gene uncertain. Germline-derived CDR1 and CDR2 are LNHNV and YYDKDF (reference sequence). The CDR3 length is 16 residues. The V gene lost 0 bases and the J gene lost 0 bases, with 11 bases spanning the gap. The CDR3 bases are TGTGCCACCAGCAGAGATCGGTACAGCTTGAACACTGAAGCTTTCTTT. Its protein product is CATSRDRYSLNTEAFF.

In DNA, the CDR3 is TGTGCCAGTAGTATAGATGGGGCAGGTAGGGGTAATCAGCCCCAGCATTTT. Translating gives CASSIDGAGRGNQPQHF. The chain has TRBV19 and TRBJ1-5, with D maybe TRBD1 (5 bases). The CDR3 runs 17 residues. Germline V lookup: CDR1 LNHDA, CDR2 SQIVND (reference sequence). V shed 0 bases and J shed 4 bases, with 16 bases lying between them.

The CDR3 DNA sequence: TGTGCCAGCAGTTCGGGACAGGGGGAGTTAGTGGATGAAAAACTGTTTTTT. Amino acids: CASSSGQGELVDEKLFF. The V and J genes are TRBV28 and TRBJ1-4; 11 nucleotides agree with TRBD1. After removal of 4 bases from V and 6 bases from J, the junction contained 10 bases not matched to a gene. Germline V lookup: CDR1 MDHEN, CDR2 SYDVKM. The CDR3 is 17 residues long.

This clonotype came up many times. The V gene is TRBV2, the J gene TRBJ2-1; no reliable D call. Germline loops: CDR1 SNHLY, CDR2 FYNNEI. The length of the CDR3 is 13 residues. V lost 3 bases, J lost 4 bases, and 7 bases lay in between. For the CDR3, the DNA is TGTGCCAGCAGTGAGTCTGTTTACAATGAGCAGTTCTTC. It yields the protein CASSESVYNEQFF.

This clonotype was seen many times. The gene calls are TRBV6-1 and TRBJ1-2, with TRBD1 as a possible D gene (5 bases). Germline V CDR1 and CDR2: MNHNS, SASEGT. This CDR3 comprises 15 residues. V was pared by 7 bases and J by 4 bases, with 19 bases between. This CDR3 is CASTPGGDGLYGYTF. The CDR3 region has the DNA TGTGCCAGCACCCCGGGCGGGGACGGCCTCTATGGCTACACCTTC.

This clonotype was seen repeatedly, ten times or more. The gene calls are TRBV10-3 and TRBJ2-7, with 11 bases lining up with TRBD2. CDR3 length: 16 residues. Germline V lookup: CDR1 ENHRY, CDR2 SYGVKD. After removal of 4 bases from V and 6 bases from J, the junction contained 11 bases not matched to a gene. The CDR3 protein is CAISVVRGLAELEQYF. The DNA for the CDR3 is TGTGCCATCAGTGTTGTGAGGGGACTAGCGGAACTCGAGCAGTACTTC.

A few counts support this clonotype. Here the CDR3 reads CASSSSRDYLPNEQFF. Here the CDR3 DNA reads TGTGCCAGCAGTTCCTCCAGGGACTACCTCCCCAATGAGCAGTTCTTC. V and J are TRBV12-3 or TRBV12-4 and TRBJ2-1, with TRBD2 matching over 7 bases. There are 16 residues in the CDR3. The trim removed 4 bases at V and 6 bases at J, leaving 12 bases unmatched.

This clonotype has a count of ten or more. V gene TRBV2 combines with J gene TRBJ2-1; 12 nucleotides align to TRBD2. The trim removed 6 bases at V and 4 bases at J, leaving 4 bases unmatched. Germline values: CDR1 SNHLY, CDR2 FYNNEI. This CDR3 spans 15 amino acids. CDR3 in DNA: TGTGCCAGCAGCGCTAGCGGGAGGGGGTACAATGAGCAGTTCTTC. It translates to CASSASGRGYNEQFF. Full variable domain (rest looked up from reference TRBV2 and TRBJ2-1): EPEVTQTPSHQVTQMGQEVILRCVPISNHLYFYWYRQILGQKVEFLVSFYNNEISEKSEIFDDQFSVERPDGSNFTLKIRSTKLEDSAMYFCASSASGRGYNEQFFGPGTRLTVL.

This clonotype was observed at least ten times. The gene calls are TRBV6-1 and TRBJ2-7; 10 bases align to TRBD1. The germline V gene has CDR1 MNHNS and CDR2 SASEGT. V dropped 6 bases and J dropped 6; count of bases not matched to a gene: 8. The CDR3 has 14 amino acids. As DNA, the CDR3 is TGTGCCAGCAGGGCGCCGGGGACAGGGGTCGAGCAGTACTTC. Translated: CASRAPGTGVEQYF.

CDR3 in DNA: TGTGCCAGCAGCCTGCTAGGATCTGGGGAGCTGTTTTTT. Translated: CASSLLGSGELFF. This chain links TRBV27 with TRBJ2-2; no firm D call. CDR3 length: 13 amino acids. Trimming took off 6 bases at V and 8 bases at J, with 13 bases between the two ends. Germline V gene sequence: CDR1 MNHEY, CDR2 SMNVEV (reference sequence).

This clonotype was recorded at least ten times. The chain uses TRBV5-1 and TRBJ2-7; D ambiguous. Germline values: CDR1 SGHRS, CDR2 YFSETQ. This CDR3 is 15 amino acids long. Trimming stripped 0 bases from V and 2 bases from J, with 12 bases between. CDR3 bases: TGCGCCAGCAGCTTGGGGGGTCTCACGACCTACGAGCAGTACTTC. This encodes CASSLGGLTTYEQYF.

The CDR3 bases are TGTGCCAGTAGTAAGACCGGGACTAGCAGTAACACCGGGGAGCTGTTTTTT. Its translation: CASSKTGTSSNTGELFF. This chain links TRBV19 with TRBJ2-2; TRBD2 aligns across 9 bases. Unmatched junction bases numbered 8, after V lost 4 bases and J lost 2 bases. The germline CDR1 and CDR2 sequences are LNHDA and SQIVND (reference sequence). The CDR3 totals 17 residues. The full variable domain, with the rest looked up from reference TRBV19 and TRBJ2-2, is DGGITQSPKYLFRKEGQNVTLSCEQNLNHDAMYWYRQDPGQGLRLIYYSQIVNDFQKGDIAEGYSVSREKKESFPLTVTSAQKNPTAFYLCASSKTGTSSNTGELFFGEGSRLTVL.